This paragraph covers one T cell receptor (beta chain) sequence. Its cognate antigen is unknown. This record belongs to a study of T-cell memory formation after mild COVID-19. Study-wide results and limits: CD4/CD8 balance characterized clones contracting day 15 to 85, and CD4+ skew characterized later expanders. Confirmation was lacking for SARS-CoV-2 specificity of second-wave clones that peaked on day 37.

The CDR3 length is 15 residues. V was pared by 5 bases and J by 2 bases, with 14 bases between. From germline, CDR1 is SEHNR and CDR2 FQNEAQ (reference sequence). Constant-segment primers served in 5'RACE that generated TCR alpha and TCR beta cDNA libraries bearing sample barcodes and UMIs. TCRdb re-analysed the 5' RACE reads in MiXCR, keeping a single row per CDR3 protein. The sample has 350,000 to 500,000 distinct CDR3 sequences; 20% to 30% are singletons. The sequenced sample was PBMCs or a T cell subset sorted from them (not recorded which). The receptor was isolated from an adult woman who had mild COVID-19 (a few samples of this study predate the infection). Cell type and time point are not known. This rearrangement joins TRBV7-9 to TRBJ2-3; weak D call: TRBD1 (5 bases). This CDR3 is CASSPQGLDTDTQYF. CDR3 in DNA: TGTGCCAGCAGCCCCCAGGGATTGGACACAGATACGCAGTATTTT.